The entry that follows covers one T cell receptor beta chain sequence. It lacks a known antigen. There are no base qualities to consult, and no much larger clone falls within one base. The CDR3 numbers 14 residues from cysteine through phenylalanine. Just CDR3 DNA is preserved here, 42 bases in frame from base 1. Per the germline V gene, SQVTM is the CDR1 and ANQGSEA is the CDR2. V is shortened by 7 bases, J by 0 bases, and the region joining them spans 15 bases. This sample was taken from a study of cytomegalovirus exposure and HLA in healthy donors (dated by TCRdb to 2015 to 2018). For the wider study: According to a later analysis, the approximately 130 validation repertoires were produced on the same platform as the approximately 690 repertoires of the first cohort. To predict cytomegalovirus infection status, the study combined high-throughput TCR immunosequencing, statistical association of individual TCRs with disease status, and machine learning. The study aimed to test whether signatures of past pathogen exposure could be identified by cataloging public T cell receptors. Besides the first cohort of approximately 670 subjects, a separate validation cohort made up of around 120 different subjects was used. The study at large found these results: Of the cluster scores, approximately 95% were above 0 in a later analysis, which found that TCRs clustered in the first cohort also tended to co-occur in the roughly 130 validation repertoires. Most TCR sequences were seen in very few donors, while some public TCRs were found in many individuals. The study listed approximately 150 TCR beta chains as associated with cytomegalovirus. All 120 or so repertoires were used to score co-occurrence in the validation cohort in a later analysis, because that analysis had no HLA typing for the cohort. According to the authors, the approach could potentially be generalized to other disease states and immunological phenotypes. A few of the identified cytomegalovirus-associated TCR beta chains were confirmed in vitro to be specific for cytomegalovirus antigens. The classifier was reported to diagnose cytomegalovirus status with high specificity and sensitivity in both the original cohort and the validation cohort.

The library was prepared using the immunoSEQ multiplex PCR assay. On the authors' methods: A statistical classification framework was developed to diagnose cytomegalovirus status using the catalog of TCR beta chain sequences. In TCRdb, the immuneACCESS table is reduced to in-frame sequences with V and J assigned. These tables do not hold every clone; where another copy was compared, an unresolved V gene accounts for under half, and the others remain unexplained. V, J and clone size are those of that table, while D and trimming were read from the DNA. For this sample the table gives about 240,000 clones, of which approximately 83% were detected only once. The top ten clonotypes cover roughly 1.2% of the sample. The donors belonged to the validation cohort of about 110 subjects, which was separate from the approximately 700-subject first cohort.

The specimen was PBMCs. Rearrangement joined TRBV29-1 to TRBJ1-1; the D segment could be TRBD1, given 6 matching bases. The sequence came from a woman between 25 and 40 years old in good health and CMV-seropositive. The CDR3 is CSATPQGMNTEAFF. The nucleotide sequence reads as follows: TGCAGCGCGACCCCCCAGGGGATGAACACTGAAGCTTTCTTT.